Given below is one T cell receptor beta chain in context. This sample stems from a study of CD8 T cells in Susac syndrome. The RNA input was 0.5 to 1 ug, and it was reverse transcribed with random hexamers. TCR beta CDR3 was amplified by immunoSEQ covering 54 Vbeta and 13 Jbeta. One entry per CDR3 protein, called by TCRdb with MiXCR from the immunoSEQ multiplex PCR reads. The data contain just over 80,000 distinct CDR3 sequences, 85% to 95% of them singletons. The healthy controls were matched to patients by age and sex. TEMRA cells were FACS-enriched, and CD8+ and CD4+ T cells were isolated negatively. There are 16 residues in the CDR3. Trimming cost V 4 bases and J 1 base; bases outside gene matches: 10. Looked up from germline, CDR1 is SGDLS and CDR2 is YYNGEE.

Sequencing used CD8+ T cells from PBMCs. The rearrangement links TRBV9 to TRBJ2-7, with 8 bases matching TRBD1. The origin of this receptor is a human donor in good health. The CDR3 here is CASSHPRGRPSYEQYF. In DNA form, the CDR3 reads TGTGCCAGCAGCCACCCCAGGGGGCGGCCTTCCTACGAGCAGTACTTC.